What follows is one T cell receptor (beta chain) and its context. Its antigen remains unknown. This specimen comes from a study of cytomegalovirus exposure and HLA in healthy donors. PCR was performed using 60 Vbeta and 13 Jbeta primers. Clones were sequenced by immunoSEQ multiplex PCR, and TCRdb holds only the in-frame ones, with some missing. This repertoire shows under 150,000 clones, around 80% found once; its top ten account for around 4.3%. V was pared by 3 bases and J by 0 bases, with 1 base of the junction left unmatched. CDR1 and CDR2 from the germline V gene are ENHRY and SYGVKD. The CDR3 spans 16 residues. Study-wide results and limits: The later analysis indicated that the majority of CMV-associated TCR beta chains appeared HLA-restricted.

This rearrangement joins TRBV10-3 to TRBJ2-2, with TRBD2 identical over 10 bases. What was sequenced was PBMCs. The TCR comes from a man aged 30-40 years in good health and CMV-seropositive. The CDR3 protein is CAISDLAGANTGELFF. The CDR3 nucleotides read TGTGCCATCAGTGACCTAGCGGGAGCGAACACCGGGGAGCTGTTTTTT.